In its sample, the clone carrying this T cell receptor (beta chain) was seen many times. Its antigen remains unidentified. The sample originates from a study of neurological immune-mediated disorders. Overall study findings and caveats: Expanded clones shared no CDR3 amino acid sequences across subjects, suggesting private repertoires in all groups. Falling below healthy controls, multiple sclerosis showed the least TCR clonal expansion, while HTLV-1-associated myelopathy showed the most.

Time point defined: technical triplicate 2. Where libraries were unsorted, they were derived from 2 million PBMCs stored at -80 degrees C. Via MiXCR, TCRdb re-called the 5' RACE reads, giving one row per CDR3 protein. The sample consists of roughly 57,000 distinct CDR3 sequences, around 24% of them appearing once. The CDR3 contains 17 residues. The TCR comes from a man aged 60 to 69 with HTLV-1-associated myelopathy (HAM/TSP). V is TRBV21-1 and J is TRBJ2-5; the table names TRBD1, a call not compared with the DNA. TRBV21-1 is shown as a pseudogene. The source material was PBMCs. In DNA, the CDR3 is TGTGCCAGCAGCAAAAAGGGGGGGGCGGACAGGGGAGAGACCCAGTACTTC. Its translation is CASSKKGGADRGETQYF.